Presented here are 22 T cell receptor beta chains from one specimen sequenced in a study of T-cell memory formation after mild COVID-19. TCRdb passed the 5' RACE reads through MiXCR, listing each CDR3 protein once. The repertoire holds roughly 52,000 distinct CDR3 sequences, with over 7.5% as singletons. The material sequenced was PBMCs or a T cell subset sorted from them (not recorded which). Receptors originate from a man younger than 35 who had mild COVID-19 (a few samples of this study predate the infection). Cell type and time point are not known.

The V call is TRBV6-2 or TRBV6-3, the J call TRBJ2-2; D gene uncertain. In germline, CDR1 is MNHEY, CDR2 SVGEGT. The CDR3 consists of 13 residues. The V end was cut by 4 bases, the J end by 1 base, with 4 bases between. This CDR3 is CASSSGNTGELFF. The CDR3 region has the DNA TGTGCCAGCAGTTCGGGGAACACCGGGGAGCTGTTTTTT.

The chain employs TRBV7-7 and TRBJ2-5, with TRBD1 as a possible D gene (5 bases). The V end was cut by 3 bases, the J end by 5 bases, with 16 bases between. Germline-derived CDR1 and CDR2 are SSHAT and FNYEAQ (reference sequence). This CDR3 is built from 15 residues. This CDR3 is CASSLSRVGSETQYF. Written as DNA, the CDR3 is TGTGCCAGCAGCTTGAGCAGGGTTGGGTCGGAGACCCAGTACTTC.

This clonotype was found a few times. The CDR3 loop is CSAPIGRGGSYNEQFF. DNA for the CDR3: TGCAGTGCTCCTATCGGAAGGGGGGGTTCCTACAATGAGCAGTTCTTC. V usage is TRBV20-1 and J usage is TRBJ2-1; D is perhaps TRBD2 (7 bases). CDR1 is DFQATT and CDR2 is SNEGSKA in the germline V gene (reference sequence). Trimming took 5 bases from V and 1 from J, leaving 18 bases between them. CDR3 size: 16 residues.

The rearrangement uses TRBV6-6 and TRBJ1-4; weak D call: TRBD1 (6 bases). This CDR3 region has 14 residues. V was trimmed by 2 bases and J by 16 bases, leaving 20 bases between them. Germline CDR1 reads MNHNY; CDR2 reads SVGAGI (reference sequence). The CDR3 nucleotides are TGTGCCAGCAGTTACGTTTTGGGGGGGGCCACACCGTTTTTT. This codes for CASSYVLGGATPFF.

The chain recombines TRBV7-9 with TRBJ2-3, with D maybe TRBD2 (6 bases). CDR1 SEHNR and CDR2 FQNEAQ come from the germline V gene (reference sequence). The V end was cut by 8 bases, the J end by 1 base, with 16 bases between. The CDR3 loop spans 15 amino acids. CDR3 sequence reads: CASSIRASGTDTQYF. The CDR3 DNA reads TGTGCCAGCTCCATAAGGGCTAGCGGCACAGATACGCAGTATTTT.

The chain has TRBV7-9 and TRBJ1-2; 9 bases fit TRBD1. CDR1 SEHNR and CDR2 FQNEAQ come from the germline V gene (reference sequence). CDR3 length: 15 residues. V was clipped by 2 bases and J by 2 bases; unmatched bases: 3. This CDR3 is CASSLSGQGNYGYTF. CDR3 bases: TGTGCCAGCAGCTTATCTGGACAGGGGAACTATGGCTACACCTTC.

V usage is TRBV10-2 and J usage is TRBJ2-5; tentatively, D is TRBD1 or TRBD2 (6 bases each). Per the germline V gene, CDR1 is WSHSY and CDR2 is SAAADI. This CDR3 is 12 amino acids long. V dropped 7 bases and J dropped 1 base, with 7 bases sitting between them. CDR3 DNA: TGCGCCAGCACGGGGGCCCAAGAGACCCAGTACTTC. This translates into CASTGAQETQYF.

The chain uses TRBV7-9 and TRBJ2-7; 7 bases are a match to TRBD1. The junction had 3 bases not matched to a gene; V was cut back by 3 bases and J by 1 base. Germline V CDR1 and CDR2: SEHNR, FQNEAQ (reference sequence). The CDR3 is 14 amino acids. The CDR3 coding sequence is TGTGCCAGCAGCTTTGGGACAGCTTCCTACGAGCAGTACGTC. This gives the protein CASSFGTASYEQYV.

This clonotype was counted many times. The rearrangement links TRBV4-2 to TRBJ2-5; D is undetermined. Germline CDR1 and CDR2: LGHNA and YNFKEQ. The CDR3 extends over 14 amino acids. V lost 0 bases and J lost 3, with 8 bases in between. The CDR3 DNA follows: TGTGCCAGCAGCCAAGAGACGACGAAAGAGACCCAGTACTTC. Its protein is CASSQETTKETQYF.

This clonotype came up many times. V and J are TRBV7-2 and TRBJ2-7, with 8 bases fitting TRBD1. This CDR3 region has 14 residues. Germline CDR1 and CDR2: SGHTA and FQGNSA. Germline trimming cut 5 bases from V and 2 bases from J; bases unmatched to any gene: 5. Written as DNA, the CDR3 is TGTGCCAGCAGCCCACAGGGGGGACCCTACGAGCAGTACGTC. The encoded protein is CASSPQGGPYEQYV.

This sequence joins TRBV7-2 and TRBJ2-3; 7 positions match TRBD1. V gave up 1 base and J gave up 7 bases; unmatched junction bases: 2. The CDR3 is made up of 13 amino acids. Germline V gives CDR1 SGHTA, CDR2 FQGNSA. CDR3 loop: CASSLGGQNTQYF. For the CDR3, the DNA is TGTGCCAGCAGCTTAGGGGGACAGAATACGCAGTATTTT.

This clonotype appeared once. The chain is built from TRBV7-2 and TRBJ1-2; D possibly corresponds to TRBD1 (5 bases). CDR1 is SGHTA and CDR2 is FQGNSA in the germline V gene. CDR3 size: 14 residues. Trimming took off 3 bases at V and 4 bases at J, with 12 bases between the two ends. The CDR3 DNA follows: TGTGCCAGCAGCTTCGCCCGGGGCGCCTATGGCTACACCTTC. Protein: CASSFARGAYGYTF.

The V call is TRBV11-2, the J call TRBJ2-4; D unclear. Germline V gene data show CDR1 as SGHAT and CDR2 as FQNNGV. The germline V and J ends were trimmed by 7 bases and 0 bases, with 7 bases remaining between them. The CDR3 is 13 amino acids. CDR3 nucleotide sequence: TGTGCCAGCACCACCCTAGCCAAAAACATTCAGTACTTC. It is translated as CASTTLAKNIQYF.

This clonotype was counted a few times. The chain's CDR3 is CASSLGQVHTDTQYF. CDR3 nucleotide sequence: TGTGCCAGCAGCTTAGGGCAGGTCCACACAGATACGCAGTATTTT. V gene TRBV7-2 combines with J gene TRBJ2-3; D call uncertain. V was clipped by 1 base and J by 2 bases, with 10 bases between them. Germline loops: CDR1 SGHTA, CDR2 FQGNSA. The CDR3 length is 15 residues.

Only a few counts were recorded for this clonotype. In nucleotides, the CDR3 is TGCGCCAGCAGCCAAGTTCAGGGTGGCGAGCAGTACGTC. Translating gives CASSQVQGGEQYV. This chain connects TRBV4-3 to TRBJ2-7; D is possibly TRBD1 (5 bases). From germline, CDR1 is LGHNA and CDR2 YSLEER. The CDR3 loop spans 13 amino acids. V was pared by 1 base and J by 6 bases, with 10 bases between.

This sequence joins TRBV24-1 and TRBJ1-5; no clear D. The ends were cut back, 6 bases at V and 6 bases at J, with 11 bases in the middle. The CDR3 is made up of 13 amino acids. The germline V gene has CDR1 KGHDR and CDR2 SFDVKD. This CDR3 reads CATSNSASQPQHF. Written as DNA, the CDR3 is TGTGCCACCAGTAACTCAGCGAGTCAGCCCCAGCATTTT.

The CDR3 nucleotides are TGTGCCAGCAATCTAGCGGGGGTCGCGCAGTATTTT. It translates to CASNLAGVAQYF. The chain combines TRBV12-3 or TRBV12-4 with TRBJ2-3; 10 positions match TRBD2. The CDR3 covers 12 residues. After removal of 7 bases from V and 10 bases from J, the junction contained 5 bases not matched to a gene.

The table lists this clonotype with many counts. This chain links TRBV6-2 or TRBV6-3 with TRBJ2-3; D possibly corresponds to TRBD2 (5 bases). With 5 bases removed from V and 4 bases from J, the gap between germline ends came to 7 bases. CDR3 size: 12 residues. The germline V gene has CDR1 MNHEY and CDR2 SVGEGT. The CDR3 nucleotides read TGTGCCAGCAGTGACTACCCAGATACGCAGTATTTT. It is translated as CASSDYPDTQYF.

This chain links TRBV9 with TRBJ1-2; D ambiguous. Looked up from germline, CDR1 is SGDLS and CDR2 is YYNGEE. V lost 0 bases, J lost 3 bases, and 3 bases lay in between. CDR3 length: 12 residues. The CDR3 protein is CASSVADYGYTF. Here the CDR3 DNA reads TGTGCCAGCAGCGTAGCAGACTATGGCTACACCTTC. The whole variable domain, remainder taken from reference TRBV9 and TRBJ1-2, is DSGVTQTPKHLITATGQRVTLRCSPRSGDLSVYWYQQSLDQGLQFLIQYYNGEERAKGNILERFSAQQFPDLHSELNLSSLELGDSALYFCASSVADYGYTFGSGTRLTVV.

There are a few counts of this clonotype. The V and J genes are TRBV7-2 and TRBJ2-3, with 9 bases matching TRBD1. Germline loops: CDR1 SGHTA, CDR2 FQGNSA. The trim removed 4 bases at V and 4 bases at J, leaving 6 bases unmatched. CDR3 size: 15 residues. The CDR3 region is CASSSDRGFADTQYF. CDR3 DNA sequence: TGTGCCAGCAGCTCGGACAGGGGCTTCGCAGATACGCAGTATTTT.

This clonotype was observed a handful of times. The rearrangement links TRBV9 to TRBJ1-3; TRBD1 agrees at 7 bases. V was clipped by 5 bases and J by 3 bases; unmatched bases: 8. CDR3 length: 15 amino acids. Germline CDR1 reads SGDLS; CDR2 reads YYNGEE. In nucleotides, the CDR3 is TGTGCCAGCAGTGATACAGGGGATAATGGAAACACCATATATTTT. Translation gives CASSDTGDNGNTIYF.

This clonotype was seen more than once but under ten times. The junction departs from the called germline gene at one end, perhaps through a read error. The chain has TRBV6-5 and TRBJ1-6; tentative D call: TRBD1 (5 bases). CDR3 size: 18 residues. Per the germline V gene, CDR1 is MNHEY and CDR2 is SVGAGI. The CDR3 sequence is CASSRTRDLYSDNSPLHF. DNA for the CDR3: TGTGCCAGCAGCAGGACAAGGGACCTCTACTCCGATAATTCACCCCTCCACTTT.